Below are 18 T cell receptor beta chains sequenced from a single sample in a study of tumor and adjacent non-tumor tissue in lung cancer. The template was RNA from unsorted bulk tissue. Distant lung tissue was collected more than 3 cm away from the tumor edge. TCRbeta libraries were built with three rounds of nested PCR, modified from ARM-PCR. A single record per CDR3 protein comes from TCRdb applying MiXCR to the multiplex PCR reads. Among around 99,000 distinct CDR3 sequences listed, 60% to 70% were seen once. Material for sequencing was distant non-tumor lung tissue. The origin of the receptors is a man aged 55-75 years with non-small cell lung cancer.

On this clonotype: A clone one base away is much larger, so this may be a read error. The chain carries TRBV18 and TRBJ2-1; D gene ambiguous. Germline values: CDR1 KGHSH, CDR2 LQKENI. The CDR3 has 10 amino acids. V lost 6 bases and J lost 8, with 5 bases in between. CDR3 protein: CASSVDEQFF. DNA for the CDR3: TGTGCCAGCTCTGTGGATGAGCAGTTCTTC.

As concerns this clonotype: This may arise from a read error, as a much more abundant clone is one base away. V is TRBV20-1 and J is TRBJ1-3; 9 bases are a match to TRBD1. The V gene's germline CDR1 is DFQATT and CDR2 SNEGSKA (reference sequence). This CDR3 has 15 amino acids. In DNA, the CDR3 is TGCAGTGTTAGACAGGGGGGTTTTTCTGGAAACACCACATATTTT. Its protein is CSVRQGGFSGNTTYF.

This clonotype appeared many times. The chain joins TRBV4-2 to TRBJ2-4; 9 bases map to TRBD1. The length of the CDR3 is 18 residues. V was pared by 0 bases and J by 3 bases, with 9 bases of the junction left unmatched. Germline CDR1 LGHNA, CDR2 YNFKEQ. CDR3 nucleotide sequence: TGTGCCAGCAGCCAAGAGCGCCTCATGGGACAGGGCAAAAACATTCAGTACTTC. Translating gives CASSQERLMGQGKNIQYF.

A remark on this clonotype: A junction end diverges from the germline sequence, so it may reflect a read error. The CDR3 protein is CTSSFRDRDYEQYF. The CDR3 DNA sequence: TGTACCAGCAGCTTTAGGGACAGGGACTACGAACAGTACTTC. The genes are TRBV13 and TRBJ2-7; 9 nucleotides match TRBD1. This CDR3 has 14 amino acids. The germline gives CDR1 PRHDT, CDR2 FYEKMQ (reference sequence).

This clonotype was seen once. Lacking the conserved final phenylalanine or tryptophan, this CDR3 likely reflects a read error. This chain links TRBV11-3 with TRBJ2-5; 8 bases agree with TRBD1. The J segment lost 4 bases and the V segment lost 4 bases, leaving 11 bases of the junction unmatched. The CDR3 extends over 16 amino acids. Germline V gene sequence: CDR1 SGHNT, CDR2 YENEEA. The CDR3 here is CASSSHSDREIETQYL. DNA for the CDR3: TGTGCCAGCAGCTCCCACTCGGACAGGGAAATAGAGACCCAGTACTTA.

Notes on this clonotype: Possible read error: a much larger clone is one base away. CDR3 amino acids: CASSLETGDGQPQHF. In nucleotides, the CDR3 is TGTGCCAGCAGTCTAGAGACAGGGGATGGTCAGCCCCAGCATTTT. The V and J genes are TRBV2 and TRBJ1-5; 8 nucleotides agree with TRBD1. V trimming: 5 bases; J trimming: 6 bases; junction bases outside the gene matches: 9. CDR1 SNHLY and CDR2 FYNNEI come from the germline V gene. The CDR3 loop spans 15 amino acids.

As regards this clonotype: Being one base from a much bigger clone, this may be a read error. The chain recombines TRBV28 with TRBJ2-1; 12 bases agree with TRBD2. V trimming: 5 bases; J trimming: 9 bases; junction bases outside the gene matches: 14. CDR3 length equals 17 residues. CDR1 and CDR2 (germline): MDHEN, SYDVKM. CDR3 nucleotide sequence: TGTGCCAGCAGTATCCCACGGGCTAGCGGGAGGGCCGTTGAGCAGTTCTTC. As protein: CASSIPRASGRAVEQFF.

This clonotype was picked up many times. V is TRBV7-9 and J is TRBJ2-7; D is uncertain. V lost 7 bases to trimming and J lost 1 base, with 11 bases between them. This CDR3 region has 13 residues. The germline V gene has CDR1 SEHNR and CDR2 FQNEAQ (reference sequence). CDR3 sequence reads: CASTQENSYEQYF. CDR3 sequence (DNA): TGTGCCAGCACCCAGGAAAATTCCTACGAGCAGTACTTC. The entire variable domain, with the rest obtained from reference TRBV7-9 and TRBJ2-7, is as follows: DTGVSQNPRHKITKRGQNVTFRCDPISEHNRLYWYRQTLGQGPEFLTYFQNEAQLEKSRLLSDRFSAERPKGSFSTLEIQRTEQGDSAMYLCASTQENSYEQYFGPGTRLTVT.

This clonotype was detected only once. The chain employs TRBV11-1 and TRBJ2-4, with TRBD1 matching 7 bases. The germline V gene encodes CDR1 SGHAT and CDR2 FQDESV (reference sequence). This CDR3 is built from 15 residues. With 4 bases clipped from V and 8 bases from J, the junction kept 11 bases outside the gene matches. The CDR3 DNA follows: TGTGCCAGCAGCTCCTATCCGACAGGGTCGGACATTCAGTACTTC. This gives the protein CASSSYPTGSDIQYF.

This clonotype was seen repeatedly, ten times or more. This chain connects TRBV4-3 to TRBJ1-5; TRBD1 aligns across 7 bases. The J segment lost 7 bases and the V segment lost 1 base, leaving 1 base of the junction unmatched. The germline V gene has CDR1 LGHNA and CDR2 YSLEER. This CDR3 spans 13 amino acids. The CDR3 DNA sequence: TGCGCCAGCAGCCAAGCGACAGGGCAGCCCCAGCATTTT. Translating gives CASSQATGQPQHF.

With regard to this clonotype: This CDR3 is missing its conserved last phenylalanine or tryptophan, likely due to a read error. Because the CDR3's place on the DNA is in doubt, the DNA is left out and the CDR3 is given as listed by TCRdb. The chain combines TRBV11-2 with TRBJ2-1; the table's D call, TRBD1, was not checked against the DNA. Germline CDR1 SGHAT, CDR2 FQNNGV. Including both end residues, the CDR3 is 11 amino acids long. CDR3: CASSLRDERFL.

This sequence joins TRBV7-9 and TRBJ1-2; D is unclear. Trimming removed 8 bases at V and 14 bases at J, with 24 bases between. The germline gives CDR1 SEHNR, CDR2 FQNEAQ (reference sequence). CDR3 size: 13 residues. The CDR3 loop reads CASGGRGIHLLTF. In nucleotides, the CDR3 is TGTGCCAGCGGCGGCCGCGGCATACACCTTCTTACCTTC.

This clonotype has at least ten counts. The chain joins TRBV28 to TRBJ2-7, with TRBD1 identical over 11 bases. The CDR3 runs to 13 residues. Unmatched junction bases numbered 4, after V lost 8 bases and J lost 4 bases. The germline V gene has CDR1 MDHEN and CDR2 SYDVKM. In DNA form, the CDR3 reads TGTGCCAGCGGGGGGACAGGGGGTTACGAGCAGTACTTC. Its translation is CASGGTGGYEQYF.

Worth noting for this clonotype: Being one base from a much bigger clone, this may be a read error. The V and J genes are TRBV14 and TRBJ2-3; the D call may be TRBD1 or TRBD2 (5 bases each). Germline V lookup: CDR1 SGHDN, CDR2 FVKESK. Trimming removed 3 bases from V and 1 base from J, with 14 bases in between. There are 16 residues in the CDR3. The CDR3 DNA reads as TGTGCCAGCAGCCATGGTTGGGGGATGGGCACAGATACGCAGTATTTT. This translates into CASSHGWGMGTDTQYF. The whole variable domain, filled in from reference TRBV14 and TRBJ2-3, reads EAGVTQFPSHSVIEKGQTVTLRCDPISGHDNLYWYRRVMGKEIKFLLHFVKESKQDESGMPNNRFLAERTGGTYSTLKVQPAELEDSGVYFCASSHGWGMGTDTQYFGPGTRLTVL.

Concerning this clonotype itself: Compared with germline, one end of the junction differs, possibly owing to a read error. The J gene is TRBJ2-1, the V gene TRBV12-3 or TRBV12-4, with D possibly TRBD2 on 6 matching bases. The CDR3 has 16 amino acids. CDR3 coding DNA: TGTGCCAGCAGTTTTCTAGCGTTGAGCTCCTACAATGAGCAGTTTTTC. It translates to CASSFLALSSYNEQFF.

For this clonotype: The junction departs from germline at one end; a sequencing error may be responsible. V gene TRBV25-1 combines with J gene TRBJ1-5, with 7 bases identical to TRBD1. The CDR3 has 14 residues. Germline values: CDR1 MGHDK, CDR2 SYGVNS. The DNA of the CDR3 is TGTGCCAGCAGTGCACTACAGGGGAGTCAGTCCCAGCATTTT. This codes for CASSALQGSQSQHF. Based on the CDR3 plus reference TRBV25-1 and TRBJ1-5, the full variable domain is EADIYQTPRYLVIGTGKKITLECSQTMGHDKMYWYQQDPGMELHLIHYSYGVNSTEKGDLSSESTVSRIRTEHFPLTLESARPSHTSQYLCASSALQGSQSQHFGDGTRLSIL.

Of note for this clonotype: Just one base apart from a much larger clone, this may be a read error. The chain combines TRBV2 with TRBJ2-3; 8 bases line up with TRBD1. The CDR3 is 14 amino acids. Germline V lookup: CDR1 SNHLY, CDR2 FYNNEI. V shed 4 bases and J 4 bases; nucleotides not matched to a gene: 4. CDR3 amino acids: CASSGQGPPDTQYF. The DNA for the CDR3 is TGTGCCAGCAGTGGACAGGGGCCTCCAGATACGCAGTATTTT. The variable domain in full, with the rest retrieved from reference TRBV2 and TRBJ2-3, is EPEVTQTPSHQVTQMGQEVILRCVPISNHLYFYWYRQILGQKVEFLVSFYNNEISEKSEIFDDQFSVERPDGSNFTLKIRSTKLEDSAMYFCASSGQGPPDTQYFGPGTRLTVL.

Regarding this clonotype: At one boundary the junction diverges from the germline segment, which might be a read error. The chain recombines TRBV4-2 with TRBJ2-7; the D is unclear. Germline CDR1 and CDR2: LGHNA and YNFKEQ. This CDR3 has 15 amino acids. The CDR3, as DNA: TGTGCCAGCAGTCAAGAACTAAGCCGCACGCACGAGCAGTACTTC. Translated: CASSQELSRTHEQYF.